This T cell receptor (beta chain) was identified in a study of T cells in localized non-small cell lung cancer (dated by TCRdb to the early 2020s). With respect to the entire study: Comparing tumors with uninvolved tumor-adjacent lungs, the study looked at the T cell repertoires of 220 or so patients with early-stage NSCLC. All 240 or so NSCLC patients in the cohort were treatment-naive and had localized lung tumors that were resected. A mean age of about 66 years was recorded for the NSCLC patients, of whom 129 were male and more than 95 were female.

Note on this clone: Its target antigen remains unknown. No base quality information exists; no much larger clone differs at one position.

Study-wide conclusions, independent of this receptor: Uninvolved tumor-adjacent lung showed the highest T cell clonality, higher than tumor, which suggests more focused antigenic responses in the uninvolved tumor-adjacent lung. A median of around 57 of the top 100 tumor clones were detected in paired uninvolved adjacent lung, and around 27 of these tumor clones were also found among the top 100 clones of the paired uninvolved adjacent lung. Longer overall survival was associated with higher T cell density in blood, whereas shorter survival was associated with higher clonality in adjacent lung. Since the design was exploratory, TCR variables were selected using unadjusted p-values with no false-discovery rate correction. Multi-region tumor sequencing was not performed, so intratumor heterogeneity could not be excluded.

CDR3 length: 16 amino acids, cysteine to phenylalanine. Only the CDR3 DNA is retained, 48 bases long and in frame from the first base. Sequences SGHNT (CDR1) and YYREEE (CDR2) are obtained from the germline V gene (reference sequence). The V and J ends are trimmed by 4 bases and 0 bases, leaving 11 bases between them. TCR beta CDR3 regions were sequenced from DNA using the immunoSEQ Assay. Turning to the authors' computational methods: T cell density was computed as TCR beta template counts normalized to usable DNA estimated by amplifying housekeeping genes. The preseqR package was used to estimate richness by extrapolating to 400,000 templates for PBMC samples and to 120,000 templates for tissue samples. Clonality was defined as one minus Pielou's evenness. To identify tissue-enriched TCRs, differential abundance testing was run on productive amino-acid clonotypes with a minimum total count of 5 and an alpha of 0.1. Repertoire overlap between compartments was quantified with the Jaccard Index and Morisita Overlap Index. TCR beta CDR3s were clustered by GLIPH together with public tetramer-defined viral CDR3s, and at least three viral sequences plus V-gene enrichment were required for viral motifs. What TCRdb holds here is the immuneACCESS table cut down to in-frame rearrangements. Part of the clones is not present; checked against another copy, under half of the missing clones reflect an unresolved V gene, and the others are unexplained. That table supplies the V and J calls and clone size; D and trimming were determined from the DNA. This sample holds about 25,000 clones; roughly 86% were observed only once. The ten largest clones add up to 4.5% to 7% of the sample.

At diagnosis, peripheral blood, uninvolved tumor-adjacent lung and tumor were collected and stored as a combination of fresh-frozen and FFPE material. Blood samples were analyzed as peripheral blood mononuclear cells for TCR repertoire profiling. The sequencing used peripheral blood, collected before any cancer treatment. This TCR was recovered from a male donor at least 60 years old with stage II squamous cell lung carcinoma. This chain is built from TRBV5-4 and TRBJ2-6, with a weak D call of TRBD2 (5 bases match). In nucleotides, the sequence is TGTGCCAGCAGCCCGGACGGGAACTCTGGGGCCAACGTCCTGACTTTC. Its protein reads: CASSPDGNSGANVLTF.